This T cell receptor beta chain was found in a study of blood T cell repertoires in COVID-19. This CDR3 has 14 residues. Germline V gene sequence: CDR1 SGHRS, CDR2 YFSETQ. J gave up 7 bases and V 7 bases, and 9 bases lay outside the gene matches. Authors' methods: Counts of nucleated cells, estimated from reference gene primer amplification, were obtained. TCRdb's table, derived via immunoSEQ multiplex PCR, lists solely in-frame clones and lacks some. That table supplies the V and J calls and clone size; D and trimming were determined from the DNA. The data show some 64,000 clones, roughly four fifths seen once.

The clonotype originates from a human donor in a cohort sampled during active COVID-19. The sample taken for sequencing was peripheral blood. The J gene is TRBJ2-2, the V gene TRBV5-1; 8 bases line up with TRBD2. The DNA of the CDR3 is TGCGCCAGCCGTCCGGGACTAGTAGACGGGGAGCTGTTTTTT. Its protein product is CASRPGLVDGELFF.